This entry lists 26 T cell receptor beta chains sequenced from one sample in a study of vaccination and CD4 T cells after COVID-19. Sequencing of the DNA from cultured CD4+ T cells was carried out with the Oncomine TCR Beta short-read assay. TCRdb analysed the PCR reads with MiXCR anew, one entry per CDR3 protein. The sample includes around 6,400 distinct CDR3 sequences, 55% of them seen just once. No cognate antigen is known for these TCRs. Treatment denoted: roughly 11-day PBMC culture with coronavirus spike peptide pools or control peptides (ViraFEST assay). During the years 2011-2018, before the COVID-19 pandemic, the unexposed donor's CD4+ T cells were collected. Sequences were obtained from CD4+ T cells from blood, cultured in vitro. The receptors were gathered from a human donor in good health.

This rearrangement joins TRBV5-1 to TRBJ1-1; 7 nucleotides match TRBD1. V trimming: 4 bases; J trimming: 5 bases; junction bases outside the gene matches: 8. This CDR3 contains 14 residues. Germline V lookup: CDR1 SGHRS, CDR2 YFSETQ. The CDR3 loop reads CASSPEGAFTEAFF. Here the CDR3 DNA reads TGCGCCAGCAGCCCGGAGGGGGCTTTTACTGAAGCTTTCTTT.

V gene TRBV20-1 combines with J gene TRBJ1-5; 7 bases agree with TRBD1. The CDR3 covers 17 residues. CDR1 and CDR2 (germline): DFQATT, SNEGSKA (reference sequence). The ends lost 0 bases at V and 6 bases at J; junction bases unmatched: 14. The CDR3 sequence is CSARELRGQGIRQPQHF. As DNA, the CDR3 is TGCAGTGCTAGAGAGCTGAGGGGGCAGGGAATCCGTCAGCCCCAGCATTTT.

The chain links TRBV29-1 to TRBJ2-3; TRBD1 might be the D (5 bases). V shed 3 bases and J shed 4 bases, with 14 bases lying between them. This CDR3 region has 14 residues. The germline CDR1 and CDR2 sequences are SQVTM and ANQGSEA. CDR3 loop: CSVEAPGISDTQYF. CDR3 coding DNA: TGCAGCGTTGAGGCCCCAGGGATATCAGATACGCAGTATTTT.

This clonotype showed up just a few times. The chain carries TRBV7-9 and TRBJ2-6; TRBD2 matches 9 bases. The germline gives CDR1 SEHNR, CDR2 FQNEAQ (reference sequence). The CDR3 covers 16 residues. With 7 bases clipped from V and 2 bases from J, the junction kept 6 bases outside the gene matches. The CDR3 loop is CASTPAGGPGANVLTF. The CDR3 DNA is TGTGCCAGCACCCCGGCGGGAGGGCCTGGGGCCAACGTCCTGACTTTC. Full variable domain (outside the CDR3, taken from reference TRBV7-9 and TRBJ2-6): DTGVSQNPRHKITKRGQNVTFRCDPISEHNRLYWYRQTLGQGPEFLTYFQNEAQLEKSRLLSDRFSAERPKGSFSTLEIQRTEQGDSAMYLCASTPAGGPGANVLTFGAGSRLTVL.

The chain has TRBV6-1 and TRBJ2-2, with TRBD1 matching over 8 bases. Germline CDR1 and CDR2: MNHNS and SASEGT. The CDR3 covers 16 residues. The J segment lost 0 bases and the V segment lost 3 bases, leaving 3 bases of the junction unmatched. The CDR3 region is CASSDGQGSNTGELFF. The CDR3, as DNA: TGTGCCAGCAGTGACGGACAGGGCTCGAACACCGGGGAGCTGTTTTTT.

The chain carries TRBV12-3 or TRBV12-4 and TRBJ2-7; D is unclear. Trimming took off 6 bases at V and 4 bases at J, with 10 bases between the two ends. CDR3 length equals 12 residues. DNA of the CDR3: TGTGCCAGCAGCTCTGGGTCGTACGAGCAGTACTTC. It encodes CASSSGSYEQYF.

The V call is TRBV7-2, the J call TRBJ2-4, with D tentatively TRBD1 (6 bases). Germline loops: CDR1 SGHTA, CDR2 FQGNSA. V shed 5 bases and J shed 6 bases, with 11 bases lying between them. CDR3 length: 13 residues. The CDR3 DNA sequence: TGTGCCAGCAGCGAAGGACAGCCAAACATTCAGTACTTC. Its translation is CASSEGQPNIQYF.

J is TRBJ2-7 and V is TRBV20-1; D assignment may be TRBD1 or TRBD2 (6 bases each). V lost 5 bases and J lost 2, with 13 bases in between. CDR1 is DFQATT and CDR2 is SNEGSKA in the germline V gene (reference sequence). The CDR3 has 13 residues. This CDR3 reads CSAVGGTPYEQYF. The CDR3 DNA is TGCAGTGCTGTGGGCGGGACACCCTACGAGCAGTACTTC.

The chain uses TRBV12-3 or TRBV12-4 and TRBJ1-2; D is ambiguous. The CDR3 extends over 13 amino acids. Trimming cost V 4 bases and J 3 bases, with 9 bases left between them. DNA for the CDR3: TGTGCCAGCAGTTCTTTATCAGACTATGGCTACACCTTC. Translation: CASSSLSDYGYTF.

This clonotype was seen a handful of times. The chain uses TRBV20-1 and TRBJ2-3; D remains unclear. Germline assignment: CDR1 DFQATT and CDR2 SNEGSKA (reference sequence). The CDR3 is 12 amino acids. V lost 3 bases to trimming and J lost 5 bases, with 9 bases between them. The CDR3 loop reads CSASPVIDTQYF. The CDR3 DNA is TGCAGTGCTAGCCCCGTGATAGATACGCAGTATTTT.

There are a few counts of this clonotype. The rearrangement joins TRBV10-3 to TRBJ2-7; D unresolved. There are 14 residues in the CDR3. V lost 11 bases and J lost 2, with 19 bases in between. Per germline, CDR1 ENHRY and CDR2 SYGVKD. CDR3 coding DNA: TGTGCCCCCAGGTCAGGCAGGTCAGCCTACGAGCAGTACTTC. It codes for CAPRSGRSAYEQYF.

This clonotype was found a few times. The rearrangement joins TRBV7-9 to TRBJ1-3; D is ambiguous. Per germline, CDR1 SEHNR and CDR2 FQNEAQ (reference sequence). This CDR3 has 12 amino acids. With 5 bases removed from V and 4 bases from J, the gap between germline ends came to 6 bases. CDR3 sequence (DNA): TGTGCCAGCAGCGAACAGGGAAACACCATATATTTT. Translation: CASSEQGNTIYF.

This clonotype was seen only a few times. The chain has TRBV20-1 and TRBJ1-1; no clear D. V lost 2 bases, J lost 8 bases, and 9 bases lay in between. The germline V gene encodes CDR1 DFQATT and CDR2 SNEGSKA (reference sequence). The CDR3 spans 11 residues. The CDR3 DNA reads as TGCAGTGCTAGAAAGAGTATGGAAGCTTTCTTT. Residues: CSARKSMEAFF.

This chain connects TRBV20-1 to TRBJ2-7; the D is unclear. Germline V gene lookup returns CDR1 DFQATT and CDR2 SNEGSKA (reference sequence). The CDR3 loop spans 11 amino acids. V was trimmed by 6 bases and J by 7 bases, leaving 13 bases between them. CDR3 region: CSALLRREQYF. The CDR3 nucleotides read TGCAGTGCCTTACTAAGGCGGGAGCAGTACTTC.

The chain is built from TRBV6-2 or TRBV6-3 and TRBJ2-3, with 10 bases that match TRBD2. J was trimmed by 2 bases and V by 2 bases; bases with no gene match: 1. The CDR3 is made up of 15 amino acids. CDR1 is MNHEY and CDR2 is SVGEGT in the germline V gene. The CDR3 protein is CASSYSGGATDTQYF. The CDR3 DNA follows: TGTGCCAGCAGTTACAGCGGGGGGGCCACAGATACGCAGTATTTT.

V is TRBV5-4 and J is TRBJ2-3; D is ambiguous. In germline, CDR1 is SGHNT, CDR2 YYREEE (reference sequence). CDR3 length: 14 amino acids. V shed 4 bases and J shed 4 bases, with 13 bases lying between them. The DNA for the CDR3 is TGTGCCAGCAGCCCCACTCGCCCCCCAGATACGCAGTATTTT. It specifies CASSPTRPPDTQYF.

This clonotype was seen a few times. The rearrangement uses TRBV6-1 and TRBJ2-7; 10 bases are a match to TRBD2. This CDR3 is built from 16 residues. The trim removed 5 bases at V and 3 bases at J, leaving 10 bases unmatched. Germline CDR1 MNHNS, CDR2 SASEGT. Here the CDR3 reads CASSPVSGGVSYEQYF. In DNA form, the CDR3 reads TGTGCCAGCAGTCCAGTAAGCGGGGGGGTAAGCTACGAGCAGTACTTC.

In its sample, this clonotype is medium-sized (0.01 to 0.1%). The chain carries TRBV25-1 and TRBJ1-2, with a tentative D call TRBD1 (5 bases). The V and J ends lost 10 bases and 2 bases respectively, with 17 bases between them. CDR3 length: 14 residues. Looked up from germline, CDR1 is MGHDK and CDR2 is SYGVNS. The CDR3 here is CATLGVWGNYGYTF. The CDR3 bases are TGTGCCACCCTTGGGGTGTGGGGGAACTATGGCTACACCTTC.

The chain carries TRBV6-1 and TRBJ1-1, with a weak D call TRBD1 (5 bases). Trimming stripped 4 bases from V and 4 bases from J, with 16 bases between. This CDR3 has 15 residues. Germline CDR1 and CDR2: MNHNS and SASEGT. The DNA for the CDR3 is TGTGCCAGCAGTGGAAACAGGCCTAAGGGCACTGAAGCTTTCTTT. It yields the protein CASSGNRPKGTEAFF.

A few counts support this clonotype. The chain has TRBV5-8 and TRBJ1-5, with TRBD1 as a possible D gene (5 bases). This CDR3 is built from 15 residues. V lost 2 bases and J 5 bases, leaving 14 bases between the germline ends. Germline CDR1 and CDR2: SGHTS and YDEGEE. The CDR3 coding sequence is TGTGCCAGCAGCTTCCGGGGGACTTCGCATCAGCCCCAGCATTTT. Translating gives CASSFRGTSHQPQHF.

The rearrangement joins TRBV2 to TRBJ2-5; D is perhaps TRBD2 (5 bases). V dropped 6 bases and J dropped 3 bases, with 11 bases sitting between them. CDR3 length: 13 amino acids. Germline V gives CDR1 SNHLY, CDR2 FYNNEI. The CDR3 DNA sequence: TGTGCCAGCAGACACCGGGGAGAAGAGACCCAGTACTTC. Translated, it gives CASRHRGEETQYF. The variable domain in full, with the rest retrieved from reference TRBV2 and TRBJ2-5, is EPEVTQTPSHQVTQMGQEVILRCVPISNHLYFYWYRQILGQKVEFLVSFYNNEISEKSEIFDDQFSVERPDGSNFTLKIRSTKLEDSAMYFCASRHRGEETQYFGPGTRLLVL.

The chain employs TRBV5-1 and TRBJ1-2; TRBD1 is a possible D gene (6 bases). V lost 2 bases and J 5 bases, leaving 28 bases between the germline ends. Per the germline V gene, CDR1 is SGHRS and CDR2 is YFSETQ. The length of the CDR3 is 19 residues. The CDR3 region has the DNA TGCGCCAGCAGCTTCCCCCCCGCGGGGGACAAGACATCAACGTATGGCTACACCTTC. Translated: CASSFPPAGDKTSTYGYTF.

This clonotype was seen only once. The V gene is TRBV5-4, the J gene TRBJ2-3; 12 positions match TRBD2. Germline V CDR1 and CDR2: SGHNT, YYREEE (reference sequence). CDR3 length equals 13 residues. Trimming removed 10 bases from V and 5 bases from J; junction bases left unmatched: 5. Written as DNA, the CDR3 is TGTGCCGCTAGCGGGGGGGCCGAAGATACGCAGTATTTT. Its translation: CAASGGAEDTQYF.

J is TRBJ1-1 and V is TRBV27, with 11 nucleotides matching TRBD1. This CDR3 has 17 residues. V trimming: 6 bases; J trimming: 7 bases; junction bases outside the gene matches: 16. Germline V CDR1 and CDR2: MNHEY, SMNVEV (reference sequence). The CDR3 DNA reads as TGTGCCAGCAGCCTAGAACCACCGGGACAGGGGGTTGGTGAAGCTTTCTTT. Protein product: CASSLEPPGQGVGEAFF.

The chain recombines TRBV27 with TRBJ2-7, with TRBD1 matching 10 bases. CDR3 length: 16 amino acids. The V gene's germline CDR1 is MNHEY and CDR2 SMNVEV (reference sequence). V was pared by 5 bases and J by 7 bases, with 14 bases of the junction left unmatched. The CDR3 DNA sequence: TGTGCCAGCAGTCCGGAAATCCGGGACAGGGGCCTTGAGCAGTACTTC. This codes for CASSPEIRDRGLEQYF.

V and J are TRBV28 and TRBJ1-1; 8 positions match TRBD1. Germline CDR1 MDHEN, CDR2 SYDVKM. V was clipped by 6 bases and J by 3 bases; unmatched bases: 3. The CDR3 totals 13 residues. The chain's CDR3 is CASRGQAYTEAFF. The CDR3 nucleotides are TGTGCCAGCAGGGGACAGGCCTACACTGAAGCTTTCTTT.